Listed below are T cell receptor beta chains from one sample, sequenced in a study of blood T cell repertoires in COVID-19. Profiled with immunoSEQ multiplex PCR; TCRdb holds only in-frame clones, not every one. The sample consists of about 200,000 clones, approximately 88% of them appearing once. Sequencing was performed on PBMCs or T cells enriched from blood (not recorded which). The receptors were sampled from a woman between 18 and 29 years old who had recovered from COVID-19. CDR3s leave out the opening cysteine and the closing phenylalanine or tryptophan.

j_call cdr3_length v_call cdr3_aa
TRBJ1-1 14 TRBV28 ASSLGVGGRGTEAF
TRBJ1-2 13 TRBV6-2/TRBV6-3 ASSYFRGDMSGYT
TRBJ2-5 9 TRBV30 AWSQAGTQY
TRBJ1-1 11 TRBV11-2 ASSFGTRFEAF
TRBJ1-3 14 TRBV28 ASSLRGLHSGNTIY
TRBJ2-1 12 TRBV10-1 ASSASGGVSEQF
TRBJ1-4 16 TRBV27 ASSSSPFRGWGNEKLF
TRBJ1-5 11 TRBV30 AWGQGMNQPQH
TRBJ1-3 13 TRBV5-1 ASSLDGNSGNTIY
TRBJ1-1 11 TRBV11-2 ASSLEGAGEAF
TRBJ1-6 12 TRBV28 ASSLGRGTSPLH
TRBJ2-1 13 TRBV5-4 ASSATSGAYNEQF
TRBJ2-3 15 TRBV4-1 ASSQGVSGAATDTQY
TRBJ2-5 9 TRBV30 AWSAQETQY
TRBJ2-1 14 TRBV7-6 ASSPTLAGGRDEQF
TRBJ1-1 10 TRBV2 ASSGDSTEAF
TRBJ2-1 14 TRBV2 ASSGKGTSGGSEQF
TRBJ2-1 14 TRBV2 ASSVGGAITYNEQF
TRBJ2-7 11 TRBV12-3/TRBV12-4 ASSLRGNNEQY
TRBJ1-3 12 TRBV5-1 ASSPGTGGNTIY
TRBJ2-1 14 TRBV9 ASSPEGLADYNEQF
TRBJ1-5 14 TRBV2 ASSEVQKYSNQPQH
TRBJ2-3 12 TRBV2 ASRGDRGTDTQY
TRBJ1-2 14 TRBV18 ASSPPGQGPGGGYT
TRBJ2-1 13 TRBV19 ASSIRAGEYNEQF
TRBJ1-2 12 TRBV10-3 AISEVSVDYGYT